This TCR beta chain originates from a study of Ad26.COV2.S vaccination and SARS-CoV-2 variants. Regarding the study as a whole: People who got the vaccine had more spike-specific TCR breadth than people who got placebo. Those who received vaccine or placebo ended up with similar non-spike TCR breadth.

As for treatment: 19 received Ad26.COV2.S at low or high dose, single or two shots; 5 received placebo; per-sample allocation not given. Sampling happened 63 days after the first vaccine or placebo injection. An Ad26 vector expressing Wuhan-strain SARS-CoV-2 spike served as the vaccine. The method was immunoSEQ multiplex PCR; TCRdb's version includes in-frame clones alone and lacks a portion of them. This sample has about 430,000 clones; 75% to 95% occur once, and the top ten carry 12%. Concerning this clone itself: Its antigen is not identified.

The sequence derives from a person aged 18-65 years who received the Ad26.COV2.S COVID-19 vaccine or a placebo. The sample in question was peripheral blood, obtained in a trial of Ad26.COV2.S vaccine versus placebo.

For the CDR3, the DNA is TGCGCCAGCACCCTTTCCTTTTTAACAGGGGTCCAAGAGACCCAGTACTTC. It translates to CASTLSFLTGVQETQYF. This sequence joins TRBV5-1 and TRBJ2-5, with 7 bases that match TRBD1. Unmatched junction bases numbered 15, after V lost 6 bases and J lost 1 base. Germline CDR1 and CDR2: SGHRS and YFSETQ. The CDR3 is made up of 17 amino acids.